The entry that follows covers one TCR beta chain sequence. The record originates from a study of response to subunit inactivated influenza vaccine. TCRdb fed the RT-PCR reads into MiXCR, producing one record per CDR3 protein. The sample lists approximately 500,000 distinct CDR3 sequences; 12% to 15% were seen once. After removal of 4 bases from V and 7 bases from J, the junction contained 4 bases not matched to a gene. CDR1 MGHRA and CDR2 YSYEKL come from the germline V gene. This CDR3 is 14 amino acids long. The sequence came from a man over 45 who received an inactivated influenza vaccine. The V gene is TRBV4-1, the J gene TRBJ1-5; 10 nucleotides line up with TRBD1. Sequenced here: PBMCs from blood, sampled about 13 days after vaccination. CDR3 amino acids: CASSLRTGGQPQHF. As DNA, the CDR3 is TGCGCCAGCAGCCTCAGGACAGGGGGACAGCCCCAGCATTTT.